Shown below are 20 T cell receptor beta chains from a single sample sequenced in a study of Ad26.COV2.S vaccination and SARS-CoV-2 variants. As to treatment: roughly 20 received Ad26.COV2.S at low or high dose, single or two shots; 5 received placebo; per-sample allocation not given. Each sample was drawn 63 days after the first injection (of vaccine or placebo). Sequencing used immunoSEQ multiplex PCR; TCRdb keeps in-frame clones, though not all of them. This sample yields around 450,000 clones, of which about 91% are seen a single time; around 2.6% belongs to the top ten. The source was peripheral blood, collected in a trial of Ad26.COV2.S vaccine versus placebo. The receptors were sampled from a person aged 18-65 years who received the Ad26.COV2.S COVID-19 vaccine or a placebo.

The chain is built from TRBV5-6 and TRBJ2-7, with TRBD2 matching 8 bases. With 0 bases clipped from V and 6 bases from J, the junction kept 8 bases outside the gene matches. The CDR3 contains 15 residues. Germline CDR1 reads SGHDT; CDR2 reads YYEEEE. The CDR3: CASSLGGTRVREQYV. Written as DNA, the CDR3 is TGTGCCAGCAGCTTGGGTGGGACTAGGGTGCGCGAGCAGTACGTC.

The chain carries TRBV7-2 and TRBJ1-5; D gene ambiguous. This CDR3 region has 13 residues. V was clipped by 5 bases and J by 6 bases, with 11 bases between them. Germline CDR1 SGHTA, CDR2 FQGNSA. CDR3 in amino acids: CASSTHSGQPQHF. In DNA, the CDR3 is TGTGCCAGCAGCACCCACAGCGGTCAGCCCCAGCATTTT.

V is TRBV7-3 and J is TRBJ2-3; TRBD2 matches 8 bases. Trimming removed 0 bases from V and 5 bases from J; junction bases left unmatched: 1. Germline CDR1 SGHTA, CDR2 FQGTGA. The CDR3 extends over 14 amino acids. The CDR3 region is CASSLTAGGDTQYF. CDR3 sequence (DNA): TGTGCCAGCAGCTTAACGGCGGGAGGAGATACGCAGTATTTT.

The CDR3 bases are TGTGCCACCAGCAGACCTCCCACCACAACTAATGAAAAACTGTTTTTT. It is translated as CATSRPPTTTNEKLFF. The J gene is TRBJ1-4, the V gene TRBV15, with no clear D. Germline V gives CDR1 LNHNV, CDR2 YYDKDF (reference sequence). Deletions cut 2 bases from V and 0 bases from J, with 10 bases between. The CDR3 extends over 16 amino acids.

Comment on this clone: Other DNA variants within this sample encode the same CDR3. The chain recombines TRBV19 with TRBJ1-1, with D unresolved. Germline V gene sequence: CDR1 LNHDA, CDR2 SQIVND (reference sequence). V was trimmed by 2 bases and J by 4 bases, leaving 5 bases between them. The length of the CDR3 is 12 residues. CDR3 DNA: TGTGCCAGTAGTATACGAGGCACTGAAGCTTTCTTT. Its translation is CASSIRGTEAFF.

The chain links TRBV18 to TRBJ1-1; TRBD1 matches at 11 bases. J lost 7 bases, V lost 4 bases, and 8 bases had no gene match. In germline, CDR1 is KGHSH, CDR2 LQKENI. This CDR3 has 15 residues. The CDR3 DNA reads as TGTGCCAGCTCACTCGGACAGGGGGCGATCGTTGAAGCTTTCTTT. This gives the protein CASSLGQGAIVEAFF.

V and J are TRBV5-1 and TRBJ2-1; 11 nucleotides align to TRBD2. Per the germline V gene, CDR1 is SGHRS and CDR2 is YFSETQ. The CDR3 extends over 16 amino acids. The J segment lost 3 bases and the V segment lost 4 bases, leaving 6 bases of the junction unmatched. As DNA, the CDR3 is TGCGCCAGCAGCGATAGCGGGGGGGCTTACTACAATGAGCAGTTCTTC. This translates into CASSDSGGAYYNEQFF.

This chain uses TRBV2 with TRBJ2-3; the D gene could be TRBD1 or TRBD2 (5 bases each). The CDR3 is 12 amino acids. Trimming left V 6 bases short and J 7 bases short, with 11 bases between. CDR1 is SNHLY, CDR2 FYNNEI, per germline. As DNA, the CDR3 is TGTGCCAGCAGAGGGGACGCTTATACGCAGTATTTT. It specifies CASRGDAYTQYF.

The chain combines TRBV4-3 with TRBJ2-4; 7 nucleotides line up with TRBD1. Germline V gene sequence: CDR1 LGHNA, CDR2 YSLEER. The V and J ends lost 0 bases and 8 bases, in that order; junction bases with no gene match: 10. The CDR3 runs to 16 residues. CDR3 region: CASSQEAWTGGDIQYF. In nucleotides, the CDR3 is TGCGCCAGCAGCCAAGAAGCTTGGACAGGTGGGGACATTCAGTACTTC.

The CDR3 DNA reads TGCGCCAGCAGCCCGGACAGGTTCGAGGGGTCACCCCTCCACTTT. Amino acid sequence: CASSPDRFEGSPLHF. The chain joins TRBV4-3 to TRBJ1-6, with 7 bases aligning to TRBD1. Germline CDR1 LGHNA, CDR2 YSLEER. V trimming: 4 bases; J trimming: 10 bases; junction bases outside the gene matches: 10. The CDR3 has 15 amino acids.

This clone was seen a few times. The rearrangement uses TRBV12-3 or TRBV12-4 and TRBJ1-2; TRBD1 might be the D (6 bases). The CDR3 runs 13 residues. Trimming pared 5 bases from V and 7 bases from J, leaving 14 bases between. CDR3 in DNA: TGTGCCAGCAGTCCCAGTGGACAGCGTGGCTACACCTTC. It translates to CASSPSGQRGYTF.

The chain employs TRBV18 and TRBJ1-2, with 12 positions matching TRBD1. This CDR3 contains 16 residues. V was pared by 1 base and J by 5 bases, with 5 bases of the junction left unmatched. CDR1 is KGHSH, CDR2 LQKENI, per germline. The CDR3 nucleotides read TGTGCCAGCTCACCACTTGAGGGACAGGGGGCGTATGGCTACACCTTC. Translated, it gives CASSPLEGQGAYGYTF.

The rearrangement uses TRBV7-2 and TRBJ2-1, with 11 bases aligning to TRBD2. Germline V gene data show CDR1 as SGHTA and CDR2 as FQGNSA. The CDR3 spans 17 residues. V lost 4 bases and J lost 3; bases outside the gene matches: 8. This CDR3 reads CASSSTPGLADYNEQFF. CDR3 DNA sequence: TGTGCCAGCAGCTCCACTCCGGGACTAGCGGACTACAATGAGCAGTTCTTC.

The chain uses TRBV4-2 and TRBJ2-3; no reliable D call. Germline V gene sequence: CDR1 LGHNA, CDR2 YNFKEQ. Trimming stripped 1 base from V and 0 bases from J, with 8 bases between. The CDR3 is 15 residues long. The CDR3 DNA sequence: TGTGCCAGCAGCCAAGCAGGACGGAGCACAGATACGCAGTATTTT. As protein: CASSQAGRSTDTQYF.

V and J are TRBV7-9 and TRBJ2-1, with TRBD2 matching over 7 bases. Per the germline V gene, CDR1 is SEHNR and CDR2 is FQNEAQ (reference sequence). The length of the CDR3 is 15 residues. The ends lost 8 bases at V and 0 bases at J; junction bases unmatched: 7. CDR3 amino acids: CASPGEGSSYNEQFF. The CDR3 coding sequence is TGTGCCAGCCCCGGGGAGGGAAGCTCCTACAATGAGCAGTTCTTC.

A remark on this clone: This CDR3 is also generated by other DNA sequences in the sample. V usage is TRBV2 and J usage is TRBJ2-2, with D maybe TRBD2 (5 bases). Germline V gene sequence: CDR1 SNHLY, CDR2 FYNNEI. Trimming took 5 bases from V and 2 from J, leaving 9 bases between them. The CDR3 length is 14 residues. CDR3 in DNA: TGTGCCAGCAGTCCCCGGACTAACACCGGGGAGCTGTTTTTT. Translation: CASSPRTNTGELFF. The full variable domain, in which reference TRBV2 and TRBJ2-2 provide the parts outside the CDR3, is EPEVTQTPSHQVTQMGQEVILRCVPISNHLYFYWYRQILGQKVEFLVSFYNNEISEKSEIFDDQFSVERPDGSNFTLKIRSTKLEDSAMYFCASSPRTNTGELFFGEGSRLTVL.

The chain combines TRBV4-3 with TRBJ1-4, with 8 bases lining up with TRBD1. V shed 1 base and J 2 bases; nucleotides not matched to a gene: 6. Germline lookup yields CDR1 LGHNA and CDR2 YSLEER. The CDR3 sequence is 17 residues long. CDR3 residues: CASSQGQGATTNEKLFF. DNA for the CDR3: TGCGCCAGCAGCCAAGGGCAGGGGGCTACTACTAATGAAAAACTGTTTTTT.

This chain connects TRBV5-1 to TRBJ2-4; 11 bases fit TRBD1. The trim removed 2 bases at V and 3 bases at J, leaving 7 bases unmatched. Germline V CDR1 and CDR2: SGHRS, YFSETQ. The length of the CDR3 is 17 residues. CDR3 DNA: TGCGCCAGCAGCTTAGGACAGGGGGCATCATACAAAAACATTCAGTACTTC. This codes for CASSLGQGASYKNIQYF.

This chain connects TRBV30 to TRBJ1-1; 8 nucleotides align to TRBD1. The CDR3 sequence is 17 residues long. Unmatched junction bases numbered 12, after V lost 1 base and J lost 2 bases. Germline V gives CDR1 GTSNPN, CDR2 SVGIG (reference sequence). This CDR3 reads CAWSASRGPPYNTEAFF. The CDR3 coding sequence is TGTGCCTGGAGTGCCTCCAGGGGGCCGCCTTACAACACTGAAGCTTTCTTT.

This chain uses TRBV5-1 with TRBJ2-3; 7 bases are shared with TRBD1. V gave up 4 bases and J gave up 2 bases; unmatched junction bases: 4. CDR3 length equals 14 residues. Germline-derived CDR1 and CDR2 are SGHRS and YFSETQ. CDR3 coding DNA: TGCGCCAGCAGCCGACAGGGACCCACAGATACGCAGTATTTT. Amino acids: CASSRQGPTDTQYF.